This T cell receptor (beta chain) was retrieved from a study of cytomegalovirus exposure and HLA in healthy donors. Vbeta (60) and Jbeta (13) primers were used in the PCR. Method: immunoSEQ multiplex PCR; TCRdb's copy keeps in-frame clones and lacks some. The table lists approximately 120,000 clones, about two thirds of them singletons. The junction had 0 bases not matched to a gene; V was cut back by 4 bases and J by 5 bases. Per the germline V gene, CDR1 is SNHLY and CDR2 is FYNNEI. CDR3 length: 13 residues. This sequence joins TRBV2 and TRBJ2-5; 11 nucleotides align to TRBD1. The origin of this receptor is a man aged 25-40 years in good health and CMV-seronegative. The specimen sequenced was PBMCs. The CDR3 loop reads CASSGDRGETQYF. The CDR3 DNA is TGTGCCAGCAGTGGGGACAGGGGGGAGACCCAGTACTTC.